This record concerns one TCR beta chain sequence. Its target is unknown. These data are taken from a study of cytomegalovirus exposure and HLA in healthy donors. Study-level results: Previous analysis showed most TCR beta V segments were productive about 87% or about 30% of the time.

This CDR3 is built from 15 residues. With 2 bases removed from V and 0 bases from J, the gap between germline ends came to 11 bases. Germline CDR1 is GTSNPN and CDR2 is SVGIG (reference sequence). Primers included in the PCR were 60 Vbeta and 13 Jbeta primers. TCRdb's copy holds only in-frame clones and misses some; the assay was immunoSEQ multiplex PCR. The sample table includes approximately 96,000 clones. This TCR came from a girl aged 10 to 17 in good health and CMV-seropositive. Source material: PBMCs. This chain uses TRBV30 with TRBJ1-3; D unresolved. In nucleotides, the CDR3 is TGTGCCTGGAGTTTGAGGCAACACTCTGGAAACACCATATATTTT. Amino acid sequence: CAWSLRQHSGNTIYF. Full variable domain (rest looked up from reference TRBV30 and TRBJ1-3): SQTIHQWPATLVQPVGSPLSLECTVEGTSNPNLYWYRQAAGRGLQLLFYSVGIGQISSEVPQNLSASRPQDRQFILSSKKLLLSDSGFYLCAWSLRQHSGNTIYFGEGSWLTVV.